The 5 T cell receptor beta chains below all came from one sample that was sequenced in a study of beta chain features in type 1 diabetes. The authors reverse transcribed all of the isolated RNA, so sequencing captured expressed TCRB transcripts. The data were produced by immunoSEQ multiplex PCR, yet TCRdb's version contains in-frame clones alone and is incomplete. This table has about 300,000 clones, about 8.5% appearing once. Material: central memory CD4+ T cells from blood. These receptors were collected from a woman younger than 30 in good health.

Many counts were recorded for this clone. V and J are TRBV28 and TRBJ1-1; D is ambiguous. The V end was cut by 3 bases, the J end by 3 bases, with 11 bases between. This CDR3 spans 14 amino acids. Per germline, CDR1 MDHEN and CDR2 SYDVKM. CDR3 nucleotide sequence: TGTGCCAGCAGTTTCTCCAGGTCTCACACTGAAGCTTTCTTT. Residues: CASSFSRSHTEAFF.

V gene TRBV7-2 combines with J gene TRBJ2-5; 7 bases are shared with TRBD2. Germline CDR1 reads SGHTA; CDR2 reads FQGNSA. The CDR3 has 17 amino acids. J gave up 4 bases and V 4 bases, and 15 bases lay outside the gene matches. CDR3 sequence reads: CASSSSRGGKVRETQYF. CDR3 nucleotides: TGTGCCAGCAGCTCCTCAAGGGGAGGGAAAGTGAGAGAGACCCAGTACTTC.

This clone was found once. V gene TRBV15 combines with J gene TRBJ1-5; D is unclear. The CDR3 has 15 residues. Looked up from germline, CDR1 is LNHNV and CDR2 is YYDKDF (reference sequence). V shed 0 bases and J shed 0 bases, with 6 bases lying between them. The CDR3 region is CATSREKYSNQPQHF. CDR3 DNA: TGTGCCACCAGCAGAGAAAAGTATAGCAATCAGCCCCAGCATTTT.

In its sample, this clone was seen a few times. This chain joins TRBV9 and TRBJ2-7; 10 bases line up with TRBD1. CDR3 length: 16 amino acids. Germline V gene data show CDR1 as SGDLS and CDR2 as YYNGEE. V lost 4 bases, J lost 3 bases, and 10 bases stayed unmatched. The CDR3 nucleotides are TGTGCCAGCAGCCCTGGGGGACAGGGGAATATCTACGAGCAGTACTTC. As protein: CASSPGGQGNIYEQYF.

Only a few counts were recorded for this clone. V and J are TRBV7-3 and TRBJ1-4; tentative D call: TRBD1 (5 bases). This CDR3 is 16 amino acids long. The germline CDR1 and CDR2 sequences are SGHTA and FQGTGA. V was shortened by 6 bases and J by 0 bases, with 14 bases between the two germline ends. The CDR3 sequence: CASRPPGGATNEKLFF. CDR3 nucleotides: TGTGCCAGCAGACCACCAGGAGGGGCAACTAATGAAAAACTGTTTTTT.